The sequence of this T cell receptor beta chain was determined in a study of blood T cell repertoires in COVID-19. Study in general: Italy, Spain and the United States were the sources of the convalescent and acute COVID-19 samples. T cells, B-cell-depleted T cells, or PBMCs provided the cDNA or gDNA that served as material.

Germline CDR1 is SGHTA and CDR2 is FQGNSA. Unmatched junction bases numbered 15, after V lost 4 bases and J lost 10 bases. The length of the CDR3 is 16 residues. Per the study methods: Reference gene primers were amplified, and this amplification served to estimate nucleated cell counts. Data came from immunoSEQ multiplex PCR; TCRdb stores just in-frame clones and leaves some out. V and J calls and clone size are those listed in that table; D and trimming were worked out from the DNA. The sample contains 150,000 to 190,000 clones, around 74% of which appear only once. This TCR was sampled from an elderly woman with acute or convalescent COVID-19. V gene TRBV7-2 combines with J gene TRBJ2-3; 9 positions agree with TRBD1. The sequenced material came from peripheral blood. In DNA, the CDR3 is TGTGCCAGCAGCTCCCGGCCGGGACAGGGCCAAAGTGCGCAGTATTTT. Amino acid sequence: CASSSRPGQGQSAQYF.